The table lists the clone carrying this TCR beta chain with a few counts. What it binds is unknown. RNA transcripts were the source from which TCR beta CDR3 regions were amplified. Second-round multiplex PCR came after a first-round RT-PCR that employed HTBI primers. MiXCR was run by TCRdb on the multiplex PCR reads, yielding one entry per CDR3 protein. The sample has hundreds of thousands of distinct CDR3 sequences, about 20% seen once. The sample belongs to a study of Graves' ophthalmopathy and Graves' hyperthyroidism. Broader study findings: The model predicted progression of ophthalmopathy with a sensitivity of just over 70%, and its specificity was about 72%.

This CDR3 comprises 14 residues. Germline loops: CDR1 SGHAT, CDR2 FQNNGV. The V segment lost 7 bases and the J segment 4 bases; nucleotides outside the gene matches: 6. This sequence originates from a woman aged 18-29 years with stable Graves' hyperthyroidism. Some clones in this sample may be carry-over from other donors' samples. The sequenced sample was peripheral blood. The chain links TRBV11-2 to TRBJ2-2, with TRBD2 matching 7 bases. This CDR3 is CASTPSGVTGELFF. The CDR3 nucleotides are TGTGCCAGCACCCCTAGCGGCGTCACCGGGGAGCTGTTTTTT.